The source of this T cell receptor (beta chain) is a study of cytomegalovirus exposure and HLA in healthy donors. General study findings and limits: Later, TCR association rates were found to vary by HLA locus, highest for DRB1 and lowest for HLA-C. Sequencing depth across donors, presence/absence analyses assumed, was roughly uniform. An analysis that was carried out later associated 16,951 TCR beta sequences with HLA alleles at 0.05 false discovery rate. Overall, 164 TCR beta chains were annotated as cytomegalovirus-associated.

This CDR3 region has 13 residues. Germline CDR1 is MGHRA and CDR2 is YSYEKL. With respect to this clone: The antigen remains undetermined. Germline and junction disagree at one end, which may indicate a read error.

Amplification used 60 Vbeta primers and 13 Jbeta primers. Profiling relied on immunoSEQ multiplex PCR, and the TCRdb table lists in-frame clones only, not all of them. The repertoire holds around 150,000 clones, with under 70% as singletons. The chain carries TRBV4-1 and TRBJ2-7, with D tentatively TRBD2 (6 bases). The sequence was obtained from a young woman in good health and CMV-seropositive. The sequenced sample consisted of PBMCs. DNA of the CDR3: TGCGCCAGCGGCCAGGCCCCCGGGGGCGAGCAGTACTTC. The encoded protein is CASGQAPGGEQYF.